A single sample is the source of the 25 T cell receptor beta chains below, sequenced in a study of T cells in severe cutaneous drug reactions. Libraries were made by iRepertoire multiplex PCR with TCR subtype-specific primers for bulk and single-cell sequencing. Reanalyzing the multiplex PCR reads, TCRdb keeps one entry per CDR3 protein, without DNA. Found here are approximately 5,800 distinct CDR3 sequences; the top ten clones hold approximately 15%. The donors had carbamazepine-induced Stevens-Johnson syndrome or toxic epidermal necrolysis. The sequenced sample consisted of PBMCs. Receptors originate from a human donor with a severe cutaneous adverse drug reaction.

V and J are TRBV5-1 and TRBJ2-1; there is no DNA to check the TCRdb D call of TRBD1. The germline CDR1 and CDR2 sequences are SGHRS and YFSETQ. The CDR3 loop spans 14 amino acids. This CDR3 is CASSTTTGWDEQFF.

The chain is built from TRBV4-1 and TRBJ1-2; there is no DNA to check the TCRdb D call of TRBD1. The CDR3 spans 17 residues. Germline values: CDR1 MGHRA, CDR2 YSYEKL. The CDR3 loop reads CASSPIGGGRSKYGYTF.

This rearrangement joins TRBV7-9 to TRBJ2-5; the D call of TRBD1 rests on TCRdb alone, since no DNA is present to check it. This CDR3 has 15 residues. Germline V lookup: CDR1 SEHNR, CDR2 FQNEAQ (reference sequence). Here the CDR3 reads CASSLVPRGGETQYF.

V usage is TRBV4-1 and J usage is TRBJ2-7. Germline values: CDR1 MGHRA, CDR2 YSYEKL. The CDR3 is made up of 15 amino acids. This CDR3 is CASSQEGSANYEQYF.

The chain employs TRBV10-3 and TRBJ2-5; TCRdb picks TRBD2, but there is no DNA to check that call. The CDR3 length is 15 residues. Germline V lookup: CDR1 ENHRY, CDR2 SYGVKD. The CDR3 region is CATQLSGGNQETQYF.

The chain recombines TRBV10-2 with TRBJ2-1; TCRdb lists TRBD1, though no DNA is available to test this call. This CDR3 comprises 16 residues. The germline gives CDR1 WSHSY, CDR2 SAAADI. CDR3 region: CASSEIIGTDGNEQFF.

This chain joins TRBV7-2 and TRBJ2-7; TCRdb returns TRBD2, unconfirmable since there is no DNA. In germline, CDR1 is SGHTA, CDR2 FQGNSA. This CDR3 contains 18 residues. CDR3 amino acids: CASSSGGRTSGRTYEQYF.

CDR3 residues: CASSAGGTGFDEQYF. The V gene is TRBV4-1, the J gene TRBJ2-7; TCRdb's D call of TRBD1 is untestable without DNA. This CDR3 is 15 amino acids long. Germline CDR1 MGHRA, CDR2 YSYEKL.

This CDR3 is CASSSDKNTEAFF. The chain joins TRBV2 to TRBJ1-1. Germline V gene data show CDR1 as SNHLY and CDR2 as FYNNEI. This CDR3 is 13 amino acids long.

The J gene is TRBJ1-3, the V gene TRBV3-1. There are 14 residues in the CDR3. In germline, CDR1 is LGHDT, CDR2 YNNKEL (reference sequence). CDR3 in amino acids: CASSQAGSGNTIYF.

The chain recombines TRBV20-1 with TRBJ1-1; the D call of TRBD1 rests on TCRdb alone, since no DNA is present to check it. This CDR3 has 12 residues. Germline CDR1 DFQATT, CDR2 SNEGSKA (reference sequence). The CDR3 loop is CSARQGNTEAFF.

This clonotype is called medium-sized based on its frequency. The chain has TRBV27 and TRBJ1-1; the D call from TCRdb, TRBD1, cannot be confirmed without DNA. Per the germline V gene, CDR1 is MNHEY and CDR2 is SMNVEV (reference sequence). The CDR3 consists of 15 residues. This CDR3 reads CATQSYREMNTEAFF.

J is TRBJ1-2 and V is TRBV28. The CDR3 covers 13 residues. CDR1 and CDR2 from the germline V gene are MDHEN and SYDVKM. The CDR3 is CASSFSVGYGYTF.

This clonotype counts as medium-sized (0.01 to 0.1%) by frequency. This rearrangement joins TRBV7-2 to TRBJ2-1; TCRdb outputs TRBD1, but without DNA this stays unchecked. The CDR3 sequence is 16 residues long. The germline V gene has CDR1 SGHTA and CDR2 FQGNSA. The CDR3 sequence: CASSIIQGATYNEQFF.

The CDR3 is CASSPAGRNGQPQHF. This rearrangement joins TRBV4-1 to TRBJ1-5. Germline V CDR1 and CDR2: MGHRA, YSYEKL. The CDR3 runs 15 residues.

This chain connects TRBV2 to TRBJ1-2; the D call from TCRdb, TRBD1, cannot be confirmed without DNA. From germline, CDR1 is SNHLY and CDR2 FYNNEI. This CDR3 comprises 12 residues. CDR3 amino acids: CASKAGNYGYTF.

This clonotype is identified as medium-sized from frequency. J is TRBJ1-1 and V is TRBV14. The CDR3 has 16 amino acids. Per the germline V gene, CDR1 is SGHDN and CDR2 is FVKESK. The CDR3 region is CASRGPDLWGNTEAFF.

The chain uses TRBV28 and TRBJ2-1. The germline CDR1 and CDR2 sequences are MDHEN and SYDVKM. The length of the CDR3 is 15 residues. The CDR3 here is CASSSPESPANEQFF.

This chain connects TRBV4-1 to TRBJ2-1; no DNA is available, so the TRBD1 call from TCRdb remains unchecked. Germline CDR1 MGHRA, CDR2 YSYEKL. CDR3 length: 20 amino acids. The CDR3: CASSHTTIRAGTGGWDEQFF.

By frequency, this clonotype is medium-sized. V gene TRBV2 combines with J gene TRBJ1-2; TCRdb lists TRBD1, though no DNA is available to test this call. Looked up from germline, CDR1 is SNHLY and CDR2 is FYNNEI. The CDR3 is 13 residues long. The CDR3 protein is CASSMTETYGYTF.

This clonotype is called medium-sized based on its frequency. The CDR3: CASSLSAGGDTQYF. The chain carries TRBV6-2 or TRBV6-3 and TRBJ2-3; TCRdb gives TRBD2 as the D gene, but with no DNA this cannot be confirmed. The length of the CDR3 is 14 residues. Germline-derived CDR1 and CDR2 are MNHEY and SVGEGT.

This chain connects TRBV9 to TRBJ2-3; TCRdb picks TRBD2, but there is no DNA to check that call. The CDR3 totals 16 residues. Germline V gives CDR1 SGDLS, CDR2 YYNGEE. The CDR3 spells CASSVNSGVGTDTQYF.

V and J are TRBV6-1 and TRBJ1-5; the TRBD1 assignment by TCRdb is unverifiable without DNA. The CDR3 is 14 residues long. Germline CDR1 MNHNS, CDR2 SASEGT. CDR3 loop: CASSVIPGSQPQHF.

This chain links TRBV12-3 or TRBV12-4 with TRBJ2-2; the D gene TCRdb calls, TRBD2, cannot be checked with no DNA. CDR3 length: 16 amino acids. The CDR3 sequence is CASSPLAGGSTGELFF.

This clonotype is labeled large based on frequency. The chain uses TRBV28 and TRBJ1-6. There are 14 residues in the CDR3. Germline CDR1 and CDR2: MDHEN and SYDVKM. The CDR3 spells CASSFWANNSPLHF.